The 7 T cell receptor beta chains reported below all come from one sample, sequenced in a study of Ad26.COV2.S vaccination and SARS-CoV-2 variants. Treatment specified: some 19 received Ad26.COV2.S at low or high dose, single or two shots; five or six received placebo; per-sample allocation not given. The investigators took samples on day 63 after the first vaccine or placebo injection. The data were produced by immunoSEQ multiplex PCR, yet TCRdb's version contains in-frame clones alone and is incomplete. The sample records around 320,000 clones, around four fifths being singletons. The starting material was peripheral blood, obtained in a trial of Ad26.COV2.S vaccine versus placebo. The receptor source for this set is a person aged 18-60 years who received the Ad26.COV2.S COVID-19 vaccine or a placebo.

The chain couples TRBV3-1 (or the pseudogene TRBV3-2) to TRBJ2-7; either TRBD1 or TRBD2 may fit D (6 bases each). CDR3 length equals 12 residues. Germline CDR1 LGHDT, CDR2 YNNKEL (reference sequence). V lost 1 base and J 6 bases, leaving 7 bases between the germline ends. Here the CDR3 reads CASSQGGAEQYF. In DNA form, the CDR3 reads TGTGCCAGCAGCCAAGGGGGGGCCGAGCAGTACTTC.

The chain uses TRBV4-2 and TRBJ2-4, with 8 bases aligning to TRBD1. The CDR3 has 19 residues. Losses at the gene ends were 1 base for V and 1 base for J; bases not matched to a gene: 12. The germline V gene encodes CDR1 LGHNA and CDR2 YNFKEQ. In nucleotides, the CDR3 is TGTGCCAGCAGCCAAGCTCTGGACAGGGTGATTTTGGCCAAAAACATTCAGTACTTC. Translated, it gives CASSQALDRVILAKNIQYF.

The chain uses TRBV11-1 and TRBJ2-5, with D unresolved. Germline CDR1 is SGHAT and CDR2 is FQDESV (reference sequence). V lost 5 bases and J 7 bases, leaving 11 bases between the germline ends. The CDR3 is 12 residues long. Written as DNA, the CDR3 is TGTGCCAGCAGCCCCCCGCTAGGGACCCAGTACTTC. This gives the protein CASSPPLGTQYF.

The chain couples TRBV14 to TRBJ1-2; D is unclear. CDR1 and CDR2 (germline): SGHDN, FVKESK. The CDR3 runs to 15 residues. Deletions cut 2 bases from V and 7 bases from J, with 17 bases between. The CDR3 loop is CASSQWFLGEGGYTF. CDR3 nucleotides: TGTGCCAGCAGCCAATGGTTTCTGGGTGAGGGTGGCTACACCTTC.

The chain combines TRBV15 with TRBJ2-7; the D gene is possibly TRBD1 (6 bases). The germline gives CDR1 LNHNV, CDR2 YYDKDF (reference sequence). The CDR3 is 13 residues long. The germline V and J ends were trimmed by 8 bases and 0 bases, with 11 bases remaining between them. The chain's CDR3 is CATAGDTSYEQYF. CDR3 nucleotides: TGTGCCACCGCAGGGGACACCTCCTACGAGCAGTACTTC.

This rearrangement joins TRBV7-9 to TRBJ2-1; 13 positions match TRBD2. V gave up 5 bases and J gave up 7 bases; unmatched junction bases: 5. Germline lookup yields CDR1 SEHNR and CDR2 FQNEAQ (reference sequence). This CDR3 has 15 residues. CDR3 in amino acids: CASSTSGGAWNEQFF. The CDR3 DNA follows: TGTGCCAGCAGCACTAGCGGGGGGGCCTGGAATGAGCAGTTCTTC.

The genes are TRBV2 and TRBJ2-7; no reliable D call. The CDR3 has 15 amino acids. The germline CDR1 and CDR2 sequences are SNHLY and FYNNEI. Between the trimmed V and J ends, which lost 1 base and 0 bases, there was a span of 10 bases. In DNA form, the CDR3 reads TGTGCCAGCAGTGAAGGGGCTTCGCCCTCCTACGAGCAGTACTTC. It encodes CASSEGASPSYEQYF.